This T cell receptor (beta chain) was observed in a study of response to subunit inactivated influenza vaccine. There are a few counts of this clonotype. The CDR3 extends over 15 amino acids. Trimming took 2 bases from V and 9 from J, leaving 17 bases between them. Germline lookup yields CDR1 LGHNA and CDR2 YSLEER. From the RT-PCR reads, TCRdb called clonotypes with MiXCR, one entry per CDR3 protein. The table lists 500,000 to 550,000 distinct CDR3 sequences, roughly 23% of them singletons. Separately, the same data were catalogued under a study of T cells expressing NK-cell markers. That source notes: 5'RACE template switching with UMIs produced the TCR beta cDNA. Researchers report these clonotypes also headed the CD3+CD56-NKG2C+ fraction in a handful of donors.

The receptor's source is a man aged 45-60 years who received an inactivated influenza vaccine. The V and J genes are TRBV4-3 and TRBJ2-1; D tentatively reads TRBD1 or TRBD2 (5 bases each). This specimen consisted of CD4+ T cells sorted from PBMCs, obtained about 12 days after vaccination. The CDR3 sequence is CASSQPGPLAGEQFF. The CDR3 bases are TGCGCCAGCAGCCAACCAGGGCCCCTAGCTGGTGAGCAGTTCTTC.